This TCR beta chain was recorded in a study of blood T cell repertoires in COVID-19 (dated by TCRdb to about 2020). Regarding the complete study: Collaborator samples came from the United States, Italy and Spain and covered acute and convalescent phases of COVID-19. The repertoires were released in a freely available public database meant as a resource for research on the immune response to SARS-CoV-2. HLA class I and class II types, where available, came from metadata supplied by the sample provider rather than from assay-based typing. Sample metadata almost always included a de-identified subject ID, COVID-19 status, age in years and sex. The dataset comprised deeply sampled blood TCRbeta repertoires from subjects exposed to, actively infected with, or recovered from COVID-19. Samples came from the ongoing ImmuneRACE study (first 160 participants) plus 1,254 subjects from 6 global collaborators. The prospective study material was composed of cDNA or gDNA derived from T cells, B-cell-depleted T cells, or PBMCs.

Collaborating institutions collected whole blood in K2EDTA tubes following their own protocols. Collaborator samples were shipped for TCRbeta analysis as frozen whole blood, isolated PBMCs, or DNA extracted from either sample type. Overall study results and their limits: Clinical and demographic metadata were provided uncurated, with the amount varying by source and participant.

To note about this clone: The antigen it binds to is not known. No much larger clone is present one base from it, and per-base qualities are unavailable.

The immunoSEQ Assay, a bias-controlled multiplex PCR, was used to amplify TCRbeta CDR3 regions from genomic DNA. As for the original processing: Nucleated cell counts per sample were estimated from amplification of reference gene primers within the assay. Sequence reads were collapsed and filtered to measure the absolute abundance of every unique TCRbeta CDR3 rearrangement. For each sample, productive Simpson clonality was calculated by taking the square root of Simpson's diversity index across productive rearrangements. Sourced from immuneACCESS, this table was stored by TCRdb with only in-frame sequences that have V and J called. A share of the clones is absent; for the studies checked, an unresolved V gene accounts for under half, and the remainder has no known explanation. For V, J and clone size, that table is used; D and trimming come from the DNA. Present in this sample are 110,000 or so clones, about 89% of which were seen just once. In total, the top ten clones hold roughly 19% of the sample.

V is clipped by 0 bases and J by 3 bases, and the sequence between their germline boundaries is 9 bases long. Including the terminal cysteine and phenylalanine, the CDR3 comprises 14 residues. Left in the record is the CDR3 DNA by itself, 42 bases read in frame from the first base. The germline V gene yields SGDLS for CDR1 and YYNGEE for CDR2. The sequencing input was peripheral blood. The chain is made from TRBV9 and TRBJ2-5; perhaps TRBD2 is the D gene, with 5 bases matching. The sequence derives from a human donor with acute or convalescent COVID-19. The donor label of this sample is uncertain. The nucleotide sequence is TGTGCCAGCAGCGTAGAAGCGGCCGAAGAGACCCAGTACTTC. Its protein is CASSVEAAEETQYF.